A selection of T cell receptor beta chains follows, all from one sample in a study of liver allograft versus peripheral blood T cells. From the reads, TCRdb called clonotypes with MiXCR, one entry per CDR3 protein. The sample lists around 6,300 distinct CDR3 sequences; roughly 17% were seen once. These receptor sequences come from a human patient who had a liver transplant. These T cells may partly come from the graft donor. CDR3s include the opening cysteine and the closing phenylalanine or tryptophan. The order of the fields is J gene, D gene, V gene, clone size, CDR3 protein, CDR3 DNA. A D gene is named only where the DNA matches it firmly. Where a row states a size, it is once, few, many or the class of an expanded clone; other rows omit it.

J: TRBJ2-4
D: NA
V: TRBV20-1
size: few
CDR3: CSARDSQTGLAKNIQYF
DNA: TGCAGTGCTAGAGACTCTCAGACAGGACTAGCCAAAAACATTCAGTACTTC

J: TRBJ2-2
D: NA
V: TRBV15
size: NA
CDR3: CASSLRQGGVGELFF
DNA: TGTGCCAGCAGCCTTAGACAGGGAGGGGTCGGGGAGCTGTTTTTT

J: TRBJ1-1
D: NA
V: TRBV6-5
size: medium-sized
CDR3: CASSPGQTLQTEAFF
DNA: TGTGCCAGCAGTCCGGGGCAGACTTTGCAGACTGAAGCTTTCTTT

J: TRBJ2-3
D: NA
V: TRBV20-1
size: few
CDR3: CSATLLDTQYF
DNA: TGCAGTGCTACCCTTCTAGATACGCAGTATTTT

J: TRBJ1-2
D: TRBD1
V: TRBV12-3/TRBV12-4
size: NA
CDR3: CASSLQGANYGYTF
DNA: TGTGCCAGCAGTTTACAGGGGGCTAACTATGGCTACACCTTC

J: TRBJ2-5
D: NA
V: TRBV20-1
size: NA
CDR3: CSARGGETQYF
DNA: TGCAGTGCCAGGGGAGGGGAGACCCAGTACTTC

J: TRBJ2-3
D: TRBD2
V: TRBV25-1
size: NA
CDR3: CASSGGLAGGLSDTQYF
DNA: TGTGCCAGCAGTGGCGGACTAGCGGGGGGGTTATCAGATACGCAGTATTTT

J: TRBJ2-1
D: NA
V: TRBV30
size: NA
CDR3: CAWSRDWSYNEQFF
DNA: TGTGCCTGGTCCCGGGACTGGTCCTACAATGAGCAGTTCTTC

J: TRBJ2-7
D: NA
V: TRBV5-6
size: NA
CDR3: CASSLVSRSPLYF
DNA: TGTGCCAGCAGCTTGGTTTCACGGTCCCCTCTGTACTTC

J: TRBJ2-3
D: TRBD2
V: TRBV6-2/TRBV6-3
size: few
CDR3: CASSRLSISGGANTQYF
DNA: TGTGCCAGCAGCCGTCTATCCATTAGCGGGGGGGCAAATACGCAGTATTTT

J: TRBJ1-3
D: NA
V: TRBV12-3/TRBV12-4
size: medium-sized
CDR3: CASSSAGAGNTIYF
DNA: TGTGCCAGCAGTTCCGCAGGGGCGGGAAACACCATATATTTT

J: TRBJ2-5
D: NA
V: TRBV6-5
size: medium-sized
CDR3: CASSVGWKETQYF
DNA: TGTGCCAGCAGTGTGGGGTGGAAAGAGACCCAGTACTTC

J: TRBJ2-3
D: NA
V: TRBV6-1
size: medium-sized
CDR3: CASMLGQSTDTQYF
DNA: TGTGCCAGCATGTTAGGACAGAGCACAGATACGCAGTATTTT

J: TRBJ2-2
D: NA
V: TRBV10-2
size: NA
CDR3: CASSEGANTGELFF
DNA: TGCGCCAGCAGTGAAGGGGCGAACACCGGGGAGCTGTTTTTT

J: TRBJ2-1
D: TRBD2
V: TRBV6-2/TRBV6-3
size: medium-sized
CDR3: CASSETLAGGRYNEQFF
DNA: TGTGCCAGCAGCGAAACCCTAGCGGGAGGGCGTTACAATGAGCAGTTCTTC

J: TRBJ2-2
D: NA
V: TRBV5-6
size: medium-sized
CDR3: CASSLQAGELFF
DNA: TGTGCCAGCAGCTTACAGGCCGGGGAGCTGTTTTTT

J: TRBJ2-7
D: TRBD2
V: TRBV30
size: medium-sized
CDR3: CAWRTSGSYEQYF
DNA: TGTGCCTGGAGGACTAGCGGGAGTTACGAGCAGTACTTC

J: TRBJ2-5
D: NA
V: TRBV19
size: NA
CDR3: CASSAGSGGGGTQYF
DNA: TGTGCCAGTAGTGCGGGTTCAGGTGGCGGAGGGACCCAGTACTTC

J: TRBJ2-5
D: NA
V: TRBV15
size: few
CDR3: CATSTTGQETQYF
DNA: TGTGCCACCAGCACTACAGGGCAGGAGACCCAGTACTTC

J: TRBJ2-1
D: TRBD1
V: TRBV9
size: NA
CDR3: CASSVRTGLDDEQFF
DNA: TGTGCCAGCAGCGTAAGGACAGGGCTCGACGATGAGCAGTTCTTC

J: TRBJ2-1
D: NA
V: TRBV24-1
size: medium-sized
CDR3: CATSDLNEQFF
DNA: TGTGCCACCAGTGATTTAAATGAGCAGTTCTTC

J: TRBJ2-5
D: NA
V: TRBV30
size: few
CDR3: CAWTRGGLETQYF
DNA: TGTGCCTGGACAAGGGGGGGGTTAGAGACCCAGTACTTC

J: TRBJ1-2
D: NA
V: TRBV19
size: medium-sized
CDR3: CASSIEPGRPYTF
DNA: TGTGCCAGTAGTATAGAGCCCGGACGTCCCTACACCTTC

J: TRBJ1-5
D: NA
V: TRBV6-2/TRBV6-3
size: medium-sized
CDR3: CASSFAAGQPQHF
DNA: TGTGCCAGCAGCTTCGCCGCGGGTCAGCCCCAGCATTTT

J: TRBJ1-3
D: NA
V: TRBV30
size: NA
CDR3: CAWSTGAGNTIYF
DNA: TGTGCCTGGAGTACCGGGGCTGGAAACACCATATATTTT

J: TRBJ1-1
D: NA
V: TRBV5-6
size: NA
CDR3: CASSLDPRNTEAFF
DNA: TGTGCCAGCAGCTTGGACCCTCGGAACACTGAAGCTTTCTTT

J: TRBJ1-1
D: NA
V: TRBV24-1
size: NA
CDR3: CATSGPGTEAFF
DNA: TGTGCCACCTCCGGGCCCGGGACTGAAGCTTTCTTT

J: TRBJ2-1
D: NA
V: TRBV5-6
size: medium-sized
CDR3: CASSLLGLTAYNEQFF
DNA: TGTGCCAGCAGCTTGCTAGGTCTCACGGCCTACAATGAGCAGTTCTTC

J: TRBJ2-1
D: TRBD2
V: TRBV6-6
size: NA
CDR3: CASSEVREDPYNEQFF
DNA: TGTGCCAGCAGTGAGGTGCGGGAGGACCCCTACAATGAGCAGTTCTTC

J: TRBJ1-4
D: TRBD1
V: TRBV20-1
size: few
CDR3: CSARVRDRGLGKLFF
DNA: TGCAGTGCTAGAGTGCGGGACAGGGGGCTGGGAAAACTGTTTTTT

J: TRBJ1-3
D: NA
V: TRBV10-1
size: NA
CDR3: CASQLGAEGDTIYF
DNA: TGCGCCAGCCAACTGGGGGCCGAGGGGGACACCATATATTTT

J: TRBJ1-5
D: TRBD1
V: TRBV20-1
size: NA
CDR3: CSAGESRTGGRKPQHF
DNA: TGCAGTGCGGGGGAGTCCAGGACAGGGGGCCGGAAGCCCCAGCATTTT

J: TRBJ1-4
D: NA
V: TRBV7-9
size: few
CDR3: CASSLNYGLEEKLFF
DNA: TGTGCCAGCAGCTTAAATTATGGGTTGGAGGAAAAACTGTTTTTT

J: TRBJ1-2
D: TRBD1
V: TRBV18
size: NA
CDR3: CASSPRTGIYGYTF
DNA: TGTGCCAGCTCACCCCGGACAGGGATCTATGGCTACACCTTC

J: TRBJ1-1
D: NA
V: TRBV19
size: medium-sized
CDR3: CASSRLNEFVAEAFF
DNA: TGTGCCAGTAGTAGGTTGAATGAGTTTGTGGCTGAAGCTTTCTTT

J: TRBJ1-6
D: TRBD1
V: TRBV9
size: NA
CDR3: CASSAQGGRGSPLHF
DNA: TGTGCCAGCAGCGCACAGGGGGGACGAGGTTCACCCCTCCACTTT

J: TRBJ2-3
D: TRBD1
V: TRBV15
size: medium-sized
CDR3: CATMGLGTGSTDTQYF
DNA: TGTGCCACCATGGGTTTAGGGACAGGGAGTACAGATACGCAGTATTTT

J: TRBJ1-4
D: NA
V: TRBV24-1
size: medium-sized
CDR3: CATSDPGGGEKLFF
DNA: TGTGCCACCAGTGACCCGGGCGGGGGTGAAAAACTGTTTTTT

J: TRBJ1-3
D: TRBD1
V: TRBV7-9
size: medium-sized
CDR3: CASSSSGQGGNTIYF
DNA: TGTGCCAGCAGCTCCTCGGGACAGGGCGGAAACACCATATATTTT

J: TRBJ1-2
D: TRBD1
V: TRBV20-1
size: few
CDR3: CSASTGANYGYTF
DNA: TGCAGTGCTTCGACAGGGGCTAACTATGGCTACACCTTC

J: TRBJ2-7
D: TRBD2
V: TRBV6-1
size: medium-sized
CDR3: CASSEYAGTSGRDEQYF
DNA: TGTGCCAGCAGTGAATACGCGGGGACTAGCGGGAGGGACGAGCAGTACTTC

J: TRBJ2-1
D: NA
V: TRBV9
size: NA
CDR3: CASSVELGQPNLYNEQFF
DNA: TGTGCCAGCAGCGTAGAATTGGGCCAGCCGAACCTTTACAATGAGCAGTTCTTC

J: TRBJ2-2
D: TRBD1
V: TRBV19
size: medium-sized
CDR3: CASSPTGGVNTGELFF
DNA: TGTGCCAGTAGTCCGACAGGGGGGGTGAACACCGGGGAGCTGTTTTTT

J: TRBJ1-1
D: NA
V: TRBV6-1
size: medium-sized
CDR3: CASSEPPPIGGAFF
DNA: TGTGCCAGCAGTGAGCCCCCCCCCATTGGCGGAGCTTTCTTT

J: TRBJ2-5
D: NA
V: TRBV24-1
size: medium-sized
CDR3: CATSDFGGNGETQYF
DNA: TGTGCCACCAGTGATTTCGGCGGAAATGGGGAGACCCAGTACTTC

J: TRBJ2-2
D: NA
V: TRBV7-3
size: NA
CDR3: CASSVQAGELFF
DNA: TGTGCCAGCAGCGTACAGGCCGGGGAGCTGTTTTTT

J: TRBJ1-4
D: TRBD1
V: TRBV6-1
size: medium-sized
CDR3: CASSAEQGGKLFF
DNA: TGTGCCAGCAGTGCAGAACAGGGGGGAAAACTGTTTTTT

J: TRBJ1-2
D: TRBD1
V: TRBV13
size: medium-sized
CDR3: CASSSPRGQGAANYGYTF
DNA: TGTGCCAGCAGCTCCCCCCGGGGACAGGGCGCCGCTAACTATGGCTACACCTTC

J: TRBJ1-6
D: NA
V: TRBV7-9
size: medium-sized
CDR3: CASSLSSNSPLHF
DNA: TGTGCCAGCAGCTTATCCTCGAATTCACCCCTCCACTTT

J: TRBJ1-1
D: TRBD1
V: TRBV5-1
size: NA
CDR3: CASSFSTGGNTEAFF
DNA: TGCGCCAGCAGCTTCTCGACAGGGGGGAACACTGAAGCTTTCTTT

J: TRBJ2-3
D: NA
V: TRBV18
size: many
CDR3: CASSNTDTQYF
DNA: TGTGCCAGCTCTAACACAGATACGCAGTATTTT

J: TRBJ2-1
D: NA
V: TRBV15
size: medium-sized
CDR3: CATSRDPRSSYNEQFF
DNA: TGTGCCACCAGCAGAGATCCCCGGAGCTCCTACAATGAGCAGTTCTTC

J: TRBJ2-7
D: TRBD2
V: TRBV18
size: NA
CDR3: CTRSRVERGEQYF
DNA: TGTACCAGATCGAGGGTGGAGCGGGGCGAGCAGTACTTC

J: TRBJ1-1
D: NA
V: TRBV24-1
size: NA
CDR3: CATRGAGTEAFF
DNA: TGTGCCACCAGGGGCGCGGGGACTGAAGCTTTCTTT

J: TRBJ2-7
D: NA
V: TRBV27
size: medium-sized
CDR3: CASSEGTPSKQYF
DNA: TGTGCCAGCAGCGAAGGGACCCCTTCAAAGCAGTACTTC

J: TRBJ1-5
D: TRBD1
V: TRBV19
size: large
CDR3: CASSIGQGGNQPQHF
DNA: TGTGCCAGTAGTATAGGACAGGGGGGGAATCAGCCCCAGCATTTT

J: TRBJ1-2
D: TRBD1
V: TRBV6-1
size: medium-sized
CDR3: CASSELDRVYGYTF
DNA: TGTGCCAGCAGTGAACTTGACAGGGTGTATGGCTACACCTTC

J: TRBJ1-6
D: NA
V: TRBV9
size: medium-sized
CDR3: CASSVVHNSPLHF
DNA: TGTGCCAGCAGCGTAGTTCATAATTCACCCCTCCACTTT

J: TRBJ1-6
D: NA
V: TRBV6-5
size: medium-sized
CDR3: CASSYGNSPLHF
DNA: TGTGCCAGCAGTTACGGTAATTCACCCCTCCACTTT

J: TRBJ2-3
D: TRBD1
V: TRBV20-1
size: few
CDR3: CSASDPGGETDTQYF
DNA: TGCAGTGCTTCGGACCCAGGGGGCGAAACAGATACGCAGTATTTT